These 31 T cell receptor beta chains were sequenced from one sample in a study of blood T cell repertoires in COVID-19. Sequencing was performed with immunoSEQ multiplex PCR; in TCRdb, only in-frame clones are kept and a portion is missing. This table holds 350,000 to 450,000 clones, less than 85% found once. The source material was peripheral blood. These receptors were obtained from a woman younger than 35 with acute or convalescent COVID-19.

At least ten counts were recorded for this clone. The chain combines TRBV28 with TRBJ1-4, with TRBD1 matching 9 bases. The CDR3 sequence is 19 residues long. Germline V gene data show CDR1 as MDHEN and CDR2 as SYDVKM. Unmatched junction bases numbered 11, after V lost 3 bases and J lost 0 bases. Here the CDR3 DNA reads TGTGCCAGCAGTTTTGGACAGGGGCACTATCCTGCAACTAATGAAAAACTGTTTTTT. Protein: CASSFGQGHYPATNEKLFF.

The chain recombines TRBV7-9 with TRBJ1-2; possibly TRBD1 for D (5 bases). CDR3 length: 13 amino acids. Germline V lookup: CDR1 SEHNR, CDR2 FQNEAQ (reference sequence). The ends were cut back, 5 bases at V and 3 bases at J, with 10 bases in the middle. Here the CDR3 reads CASSPRGDYGYTF. The CDR3 DNA reads as TGTGCCAGCAGCCCCCGGGGGGACTATGGCTACACCTTC.

This clone has a single count. This chain links TRBV25-1 with TRBJ2-5; 7 bases are shared with TRBD1. With V trimmed by 9 bases and J by 2 bases, 3 bases remained unmatched. The germline gives CDR1 MGHDK, CDR2 SYGVNS. The CDR3 sequence is 12 residues long. The CDR3 DNA reads TGTGCCAGTCAACAGGGGCAAGAGACCCAGTACTTC. Its translation is CASQQGQETQYF.

The chain links TRBV19 to TRBJ2-7, with D unclear. Germline V CDR1 and CDR2: LNHDA, SQIVND (reference sequence). There are 12 residues in the CDR3. With 3 bases removed from V and 2 bases from J, the gap between germline ends came to 5 bases. In nucleotides, the CDR3 is TGTGCCAGTAGTATCACACCCTACGAGCAGTACTTC. Encoded protein: CASSITPYEQYF.

V and J are TRBV5-6 and TRBJ2-2; D call uncertain. V shed 0 bases and J shed 4 bases, with 10 bases lying between them. This CDR3 is 15 amino acids long. CDR1 is SGHDT and CDR2 is YYEEEE in the germline V gene. The CDR3 nucleotides are TGTGCCAGCAGCTTGGAGGAGTTCACCACCGGGGAGCTGTTTTTT. It encodes CASSLEEFTTGELFF.

The V gene is TRBV7-3, the J gene TRBJ2-1, with 12 nucleotides matching TRBD2. Looked up from germline, CDR1 is SGHTA and CDR2 is FQGTGA. The CDR3 runs 20 residues. Losses at the gene ends were 5 bases for V and 5 bases for J; bases not matched to a gene: 19. The CDR3 loop is CASSPLPSLAGGSVDNEQFF. The CDR3 coding sequence is TGTGCCAGCAGCCCGCTACCAAGTCTAGCGGGAGGGTCCGTGGACAATGAGCAGTTCTTC.

The chain recombines TRBV13 with TRBJ2-3, with D tentatively TRBD2 (7 bases). Germline V gives CDR1 PRHDT, CDR2 FYEKMQ (reference sequence). The length of the CDR3 is 16 residues. Trimming stripped 2 bases from V and 0 bases from J, with 12 bases between. The CDR3 nucleotides are TGTGCCAGCAGCTTACGGGGGGCACCTAGCACAGATACGCAGTATTTT. Its protein is CASSLRGAPSTDTQYF.

This clone appeared a few times. The chain uses TRBV5-5 and TRBJ1-5, with unresolved D. V lost 0 bases, J lost 11 bases, and 9 bases lay in between. The CDR3 covers 12 residues. Germline values: CDR1 SGHKS, CDR2 YYEKEE (reference sequence). The CDR3 DNA sequence: TGTGCCAGCAGCTTGGACGGAGCGGCCCAGCATTTT. It encodes CASSLDGAAQHF.

The gene calls are TRBV27 and TRBJ1-5, with D possibly being TRBD1 (6 bases). The CDR3 totals 18 residues. Trimming took 7 bases from V and 1 from J, leaving 23 bases between them. Germline loops: CDR1 MNHEY, CDR2 SMNVEV (reference sequence). CDR3 in amino acids: CASTLTNMGARSNQPQHF. DNA for the CDR3: TGTGCCAGCACCTTAACCAATATGGGGGCTCGGAGCAATCAGCCCCAGCATTTT.

The chain combines TRBV5-6 with TRBJ1-4, with 10 nucleotides matching TRBD1. This CDR3 is 15 amino acids long. J gave up 6 bases and V 3 bases, and 5 bases lay outside the gene matches. The germline gives CDR1 SGHDT, CDR2 YYEEEE. This CDR3 is CASSWRDRGYEKLFF. For the CDR3, the DNA is TGTGCCAGCAGCTGGCGGGACAGGGGATATGAAAAACTGTTTTTT.

The rearrangement links TRBV4-1 to TRBJ2-7; weak D call: TRBD2 (6 bases). Germline CDR1 is MGHRA and CDR2 is YSYEKL. The CDR3 has 17 residues. Trimming removed 1 base at V and 1 base at J, with 17 bases between. The CDR3 here is CASSQVAEGIGSYEQYF. As DNA, the CDR3 is TGCGCCAGCAGCCAAGTAGCGGAGGGAATTGGATCCTACGAGCAGTACTTC.

This chain joins TRBV7-9 and TRBJ1-2, with 9 bases that match TRBD1. The V gene's germline CDR1 is SEHNR and CDR2 FQNEAQ (reference sequence). With V trimmed by 1 base and J by 0 bases, 9 bases remained unmatched. The CDR3 is made up of 18 amino acids. The CDR3, as DNA: TGTGCCAGCAGCTTAGATGGGACAGGGCTCGGAGCTAACTATGGCTACACCTTC. It yields the protein CASSLDGTGLGANYGYTF. Complete variable domain (other parts from reference TRBV7-9 and TRBJ1-2): DTGVSQNPRHKITKRGQNVTFRCDPISEHNRLYWYRQTLGQGPEFLTYFQNEAQLEKSRLLSDRFSAERPKGSFSTLEIQRTEQGDSAMYLCASSLDGTGLGANYGYTFGSGTRLTVV.

The rearrangement joins TRBV6-1 to TRBJ1-1, with a weak D call TRBD1 (6 bases). Per the germline V gene, CDR1 is MNHNS and CDR2 is SASEGT. The CDR3 consists of 15 residues. Between the trimmed V and J ends, which lost 3 bases and 1 base, there was a span of 12 bases. The CDR3 loop is CASSDPGQTNTEAFF. The CDR3 DNA follows: TGTGCCAGCAGTGACCCCGGACAGACGAACACTGAAGCTTTCTTT.

The V and J genes are TRBV19 and TRBJ1-5, with TRBD1 identical over 7 bases. Germline V CDR1 and CDR2: LNHDA, SQIVND (reference sequence). V lost 6 bases and J lost 4; bases outside the gene matches: 6. The CDR3 extends over 14 amino acids. The CDR3 DNA reads as TGTGCCAGTAGCCCAGGACAGGATAATCAGCCCCAGCATTTT. It specifies CASSPGQDNQPQHF.

The sample holds one count of this clone. This chain joins TRBV7-3 and TRBJ2-7, with D possibly being TRBD1 (5 bases). Trimming took 5 bases from V and 6 from J, leaving 11 bases between them. The CDR3 contains 12 residues. The V gene's germline CDR1 is SGHTA and CDR2 FQGTGA. Here the CDR3 DNA reads TGTGCCAGCAGCGTCGACCAGGGCGAGCAGTACTTC. Residues: CASSVDQGEQYF. Together with reference TRBV7-3 and TRBJ2-7, the CDR3 gives the full variable domain: GAGVSQTPSNKVTEKGKYVELRCDPISGHTALYWYRQSLGQGPEFLIYFQGTGAADDSGLPNDRFFAVRPEGSVSTLKIQRTERGDSAVYLCASSVDQGEQYFGPGTRLTVT.

V is TRBV4-1 and J is TRBJ2-1; 7 positions agree with TRBD2. Germline-derived CDR1 and CDR2 are MGHRA and YSYEKL. Losses at the gene ends were 1 base for V and 3 bases for J; bases not matched to a gene: 6. The CDR3 extends over 16 amino acids. The CDR3: CASSQAERGGYNEQFF. The CDR3 nucleotides read TGCGCCAGCAGCCAAGCTGAGCGGGGAGGCTACAATGAGCAGTTCTTC.

Concerning this clone: Other nucleotide sequences in the sample specify the same CDR3. The chain links TRBV7-9 to TRBJ1-6; D is undetermined. CDR1 and CDR2 from the germline V gene are SEHNR and FQNEAQ (reference sequence). This CDR3 is built from 14 residues. V shed 3 bases and J shed 6 bases, with 9 bases lying between them. The CDR3 loop reads CASSLGQSNSPLHF. The CDR3 DNA reads as TGTGCCAGCAGCTTGGGCCAGAGTAATTCACCCCTCCACTTT.

This sequence joins TRBV5-1 and TRBJ1-2; D perhaps matches TRBD1 (6 bases). V was trimmed by 0 bases and J by 7 bases, leaving 19 bases between them. CDR1 is SGHRS and CDR2 is YFSETQ in the germline V gene. This CDR3 has 16 residues. Here the CDR3 DNA reads TGCGCCAGCAGCTTGGAAATCGGGACACCAAGGGGTGGCTACACCTTC. Translated: CASSLEIGTPRGGYTF.

The chain joins TRBV1 to TRBJ1-2; TRBD1 reflects the table's D call only, with no check against the DNA. TRBV1 constitutes a pseudogene. CDR3 length: 15 residues. The CDR3 DNA follows: TGCACCAGCAGCCAACCACAGGGGTTGCGGAATGGCTACACCTTC. Its protein product is CTSSQPQGLRNGYTF.

The J gene is TRBJ1-1, the V gene TRBV6-5; no reliable D call. The CDR3 runs 14 residues. V was pared by 1 base and J by 0 bases, with 6 bases between. CDR1 is MNHEY, CDR2 SVGAGI, per germline. The CDR3 DNA follows: TGTGCCAGCAGTTACTTGGCCCTGAACACTGAAGCTTTCTTT. Translating gives CASSYLALNTEAFF.

J is TRBJ1-4 and V is TRBV10-3; no definite D call. Germline loops: CDR1 ENHRY, CDR2 SYGVKD. CDR3 length equals 14 residues. The germline V and J ends were trimmed by 9 bases and 3 bases, with 14 bases remaining between them. The CDR3 coding sequence is TGTGCCATTTACAGTGAGGGATCTAATGAAAAACTGTTTTTT. Amino acid sequence: CAIYSEGSNEKLFF.

This chain uses TRBV9 with TRBJ1-2; no definite D call. The CDR3 is made up of 13 amino acids. Per germline, CDR1 SGDLS and CDR2 YYNGEE. Trimming stripped 0 bases from V and 8 bases from J, with 11 bases between. Written as DNA, the CDR3 is TGTGCCAGCAGCGTAGTCTCTGGAGAGGGCTACACCTTC. It encodes CASSVVSGEGYTF.

The V gene is TRBV19, the J gene TRBJ1-1, with TRBD1 identical over 10 bases. The CDR3 contains 15 residues. With V trimmed by 1 base and J by 3 bases, 2 bases remained unmatched. Germline values: CDR1 LNHDA, CDR2 SQIVND (reference sequence). CDR3 in amino acids: CASSIVGQGDTEAFF. DNA for the CDR3: TGTGCCAGTAGTATAGTCGGACAGGGGGACACTGAAGCTTTCTTT.

This chain uses TRBV4-1 with TRBJ1-5, with 8 nucleotides matching TRBD1. Germline V gene lookup returns CDR1 MGHRA and CDR2 YSYEKL. CDR3 length equals 16 residues. V shed 0 bases, J shed 6 bases, and the junction held 7 bases outside the gene matches. DNA for the CDR3: TGCGCCAGCAGCCAAGATGGCAGGGGGCGCAGTCAGCCCCAGCATTTT. Translated, it gives CASSQDGRGRSQPQHF.

The rearrangement uses TRBV19 and TRBJ1-5, with D hard to call. CDR1 LNHDA and CDR2 SQIVND come from the germline V gene (reference sequence). V was clipped by 7 bases and J by 0 bases, with 16 bases between them. CDR3 length: 16 residues. CDR3 residues: CASIKSDDYSNQPQHF. The CDR3 DNA is TGTGCCAGTATTAAATCAGATGATTATAGCAATCAGCCCCAGCATTTT.

V and J are TRBV7-3 and TRBJ2-1; D perhaps matches TRBD2 (6 bases). The CDR3 runs 17 residues. V lost 4 bases and J 0 bases, leaving 16 bases between the germline ends. The germline CDR1 and CDR2 sequences are SGHTA and FQGTGA. The CDR3 is CASSYPRGGNSYNEQFF. CDR3 nucleotide sequence: TGTGCCAGCAGCTACCCTCGCGGAGGGAACTCCTACAATGAGCAGTTCTTC.

V usage is TRBV4-1 and J usage is TRBJ2-5; TRBD2 matches at 10 bases. Germline V gene data show CDR1 as MGHRA and CDR2 as YSYEKL. The length of the CDR3 is 16 residues. Trimming removed 1 base from V and 9 bases from J; junction bases left unmatched: 11. For the CDR3, the DNA is TGCGCCAGCAGCCAAGGTCTAGCGGGGGCCCCCAAGTCCCAGTACTTC. It yields the protein CASSQGLAGAPKSQYF.

This clone is a singleton in its sample. J is TRBJ2-7 and V is TRBV4-1; D call uncertain. The germline V gene has CDR1 MGHRA and CDR2 YSYEKL. This CDR3 has 15 amino acids. Trimming took off 3 bases at V and 3 bases at J, with 15 bases between the two ends. The CDR3 DNA sequence: TGCGCCAGCAGCCAGGCCCCTTGGCCTCGCTACGAGCAGTACTTC. Encoded protein: CASSQAPWPRYEQYF.

The chain carries TRBV5-4 and TRBJ2-1; D is perhaps TRBD2 (7 bases). This CDR3 spans 17 amino acids. Germline CDR1 and CDR2: SGHNT and YYREEE (reference sequence). The germline V and J ends were trimmed by 4 bases and 7 bases, with 24 bases remaining between them. Here the CDR3 reads CASSVDPGGTLANEQFF. CDR3 coding DNA: TGTGCCAGCAGCGTAGACCCGGGGGGCACCTTGGCGAATGAGCAGTTCTTC.

The V and J genes are TRBV6-2 or TRBV6-3 and TRBJ2-7; a weak D match, TRBD2 (5 bases). Germline lookup yields CDR1 MNHEY and CDR2 SVGEGT. This CDR3 is 16 amino acids long. With 5 bases removed from V and 2 bases from J, the gap between germline ends came to 19 bases. CDR3 in DNA: TGTGCCAGCAGTACCCTAGATAGCGAGGTGGCCTACGAGCAGTACTTC. Translating it yields CASSTLDSEVAYEQYF.

CDR3 in amino acids: CASSSLAGGRDTQYF. DNA for the CDR3: TGTGCCAGCAGCTCGCTAGCGGGGGGACGAGATACGCAGTATTTT. The chain employs TRBV6-5 and TRBJ2-3, with TRBD2 matching 11 bases. The CDR3 contains 15 residues. CDR1 MNHEY and CDR2 SVGAGI come from the germline V gene. V dropped 6 bases and J dropped 5; count of bases not matched to a gene: 7.